The 15 T cell receptor beta chains listed next were all sequenced from one sample in a study of blood T cell repertoires in COVID-19. The table came from immunoSEQ multiplex PCR; TCRdb's copy has only in-frame clones and leaves some out. The sample records a few hundred thousand clones, about 88% being singletons. The sample was PBMCs or T cells enriched from blood (not recorded which). These receptors were collected from a woman under 40 who had recovered from COVID-19.

The chain carries TRBV7-2 and TRBJ1-1, with 9 bases matching TRBD1. The CDR3 is 15 residues long. CDR1 and CDR2 (germline): SGHTA, FQGNSA. After removal of 2 bases from V and 2 bases from J, the junction contained 3 bases not matched to a gene. The CDR3 loop is CASSLPGQGNTEAFF. CDR3 sequence (DNA): TGTGCCAGCAGCTTACCGGGACAGGGTAACACTGAAGCTTTCTTT.

The genes are TRBV5-1 and TRBJ2-7, with TRBD2 as a possible D gene (8 bases). The CDR3 consists of 15 residues. V lost 4 bases, J lost 7 bases, and 21 bases lay in between. Germline CDR1 and CDR2: SGHRS and YFSETQ. The CDR3 here is CASSPGGGQYGEQYF. The CDR3 bases are TGCGCCAGCAGCCCCGGGGGGGGACAGTACGGTGAGCAGTACTTC.

The V call is TRBV18, the J call TRBJ2-3, with 9 bases lining up with TRBD1. J gave up 6 bases and V 3 bases, and 7 bases lay outside the gene matches. CDR3 length: 15 amino acids. The germline gives CDR1 KGHSH, CDR2 LQKENI. CDR3 protein: CASSPRDRVADTQYF. The CDR3 bases are TGTGCCAGCTCACCTCGGGACAGGGTGGCGGATACGCAGTATTTT.

The chain uses TRBV2 and TRBJ2-3; 7 bases map to TRBD1. J gave up 0 bases and V 5 bases, and 5 bases lay outside the gene matches. Germline values: CDR1 SNHLY, CDR2 FYNNEI. CDR3 length equals 15 residues. CDR3 nucleotides: TGTGCCAGCAGTACGAGGACAGGTAGCACAGATACGCAGTATTTT. This sequence encodes CASSTRTGSTDTQYF.

The CDR3 reads CASSKGLRGNQPQHF. The CDR3 nucleotides read TGTGCCAGCAGCAAAGGCTTGAGAGGTAATCAGCCCCAGCATTTT. This chain links TRBV21-1 with TRBJ1-5. TRBV21-1 is termed a pseudogene. The CDR3 runs to 15 residues.

This chain's CDR3 is CASSQHPTGNQETQYF. CDR3 sequence (DNA): TGTGCCAGCAGTCAACACCCCACAGGGAATCAAGAGACCCAGTACTTC. The chain has TRBV27 and TRBJ2-5; tentative D call: TRBD1 (6 bases). Trimming took 5 bases from V and 2 from J, leaving 18 bases between them. The CDR3 is made up of 16 amino acids. Germline assignment: CDR1 MNHEY and CDR2 SMNVEV (reference sequence).

This chain joins TRBV19 and TRBJ1-1, with D perhaps TRBD1 (5 bases). V lost 3 bases to trimming and J lost 5 bases, with 10 bases between them. The CDR3 has 13 amino acids. Germline CDR1 LNHDA, CDR2 SQIVND (reference sequence). Here the CDR3 reads CASSMMRGTEAFF. In nucleotides, the CDR3 is TGTGCCAGTAGTATGATGCGGGGGACTGAAGCTTTCTTT. The entire variable domain, with the rest obtained from reference TRBV19 and TRBJ1-1, is as follows: DGGITQSPKYLFRKEGQNVTLSCEQNLNHDAMYWYRQDPGQGLRLIYYSQIVNDFQKGDIAEGYSVSREKKESFPLTVTSAQKNPTAFYLCASSMMRGTEAFFGQGTRLTVV.

The V gene is TRBV3-1 (or the pseudogene TRBV3-2), the J gene TRBJ2-7; 10 positions match TRBD1. This CDR3 has 13 residues. J gave up 5 bases and V 3 bases, and 1 base lay outside the gene matches. Germline V gene sequence: CDR1 LGHDT, CDR2 YNNKEL (reference sequence). CDR3 amino acids: CASSQGQGNEQYF. Written as DNA, the CDR3 is TGTGCCAGCAGCCAGGGACAGGGGAACGAGCAGTACTTC.

The V gene is TRBV25-1, the J gene TRBJ2-7; 7 bases map to TRBD2. The ends lost 3 bases at V and 2 bases at J; junction bases unmatched: 7. Germline-derived CDR1 and CDR2 are MGHDK and SYGVNS. The CDR3 loop spans 15 amino acids. CDR3: CASSDSNGRPYEQYF. The CDR3 region has the DNA TGTGCCAGCAGTGACTCGAACGGGAGGCCCTACGAGCAGTACTTC.

This chain joins TRBV6-4 and TRBJ2-5, with 10 bases fitting TRBD2. Trimming cost V 3 bases and J 6 bases; bases outside gene matches: 7. The germline V gene has CDR1 MRHNA and CDR2 SNTAGT. The CDR3 consists of 15 residues. CDR3 nucleotides: TGTGCCAGCAGTGAGTCTAGCGGGAGACAGCAGACCCAGTACTTC. Protein: CASSESSGRQQTQYF.

CDR3 region: CASSQIDRDNQPQHF. CDR3 DNA sequence: TGCGCCAGCAGCCAAATAGACAGGGACAATCAGCCCCAGCATTTT. This chain joins TRBV4-1 and TRBJ1-5; 7 nucleotides align to TRBD1. V trimming: 2 bases; J trimming: 3 bases; junction bases outside the gene matches: 4. Germline CDR1 is MGHRA and CDR2 is YSYEKL. The CDR3 is 15 residues long.

This clone was detected only a few times. V and J are TRBV2 and TRBJ1-2; TRBD1 agrees at 8 bases. The CDR3 length is 13 residues. V shed 5 bases and J 2 bases; nucleotides not matched to a gene: 1. Germline values: CDR1 SNHLY, CDR2 FYNNEI. CDR3 coding DNA: TGTGCCAGCAGTACAGGGGGAAACTATGGCTACACCTTC. Its protein is CASSTGGNYGYTF.

The chain has TRBV5-1 and TRBJ2-1, with D maybe TRBD2 (6 bases). CDR3 size: 14 residues. The V gene lost 4 bases and the J gene lost 2 bases, with 10 bases spanning the gap. Germline V lookup: CDR1 SGHRS, CDR2 YFSETQ. The CDR3 DNA is TGCGCCAGCAGCGGGGGGTCCACCTACAATGAGCAGTTCTTC. Residues: CASSGGSTYNEQFF.

This clone was counted a single time. The J gene is TRBJ2-7, the V gene TRBV11-2; 10 positions agree with TRBD1. The J segment lost 4 bases and the V segment lost 1 base, leaving 7 bases of the junction unmatched. Germline loops: CDR1 SGHAT, CDR2 FQNNGV. The CDR3 totals 16 residues. The CDR3 nucleotides read TGTGCCAGCAGCTTAGGTCTCAGGGACAGGGGTTACGAGCAGTACTTC. Its protein product is CASSLGLRDRGYEQYF.

This clone was found many times. This sequence joins TRBV11-1 and TRBJ2-7; tentative D call: TRBD2 (6 bases). The germline V gene encodes CDR1 SGHAT and CDR2 FQDESV (reference sequence). This CDR3 is built from 15 residues. The germline V and J ends were trimmed by 5 bases and 5 bases, with 19 bases remaining between them. The CDR3: CASSQRPGLQHEQYF. The CDR3 bases are TGTGCCAGCAGCCAAAGACCGGGACTGCAGCACGAGCAGTACTTC.